This T cell receptor beta chain was obtained from a study of beta chain features in type 1 diabetes. General observations from the study: Researchers report that Type 1 diabetes patients had moderately but significantly shorter TCRB CDR3s across all four CD4+ subsets. These data did not resolve whether HLA type affects TCRB rearrangement.

The authors reverse transcribed all of the isolated RNA, so sequencing captured expressed TCRB transcripts. The average read count of naive, central memory and regulatory T cell samples was approximately 3.9 million. The repertoire was sequenced with immunoSEQ multiplex PCR; TCRdb's copy has only in-frame clones and lacks some. Of roughly 260,000 clones in the sample, over 20% were seen once. Germline V gene lookup returns CDR1 MDHEN and CDR2 SYDVKM. CDR3 size: 14 residues. V gave up 5 bases and J gave up 1 base, with 11 bases separating them. To note about this clone: As yet, its antigen is unknown.

The J gene is TRBJ2-5, the V gene TRBV28; possible D gene TRBD1, 6 bases. This clonotype was sampled from a woman aged 40 to 55 with type 1 diabetes. The sample taken for sequencing was naive CD4+ T cells from blood. The CDR3 is CASSDRGSQETQYF. As DNA, the CDR3 is TGTGCCAGCAGTGATAGGGGGTCCCAAGAGACCCAGTACTTC.